Below, one TCR beta chain is given with its context. Antigen specificity is unknown. This could be a read error, since a much larger clone is one nucleotide away. The data stem from a study of blood T cells in healthy people across ages. Regarding the study as a whole: A strong correlation between TCR beta diversity and naive T cell percentage was seen. Whereas aged donors had fewer naive CD4+ cells, long-lived donors had more of them and higher diversity.

A J-beta primer mix and a sample-barcoded 5' primer were used in a second PCR of about 7 to 12 cycles. TCRdb analysed the 5' RACE reads with MiXCR anew, one entry per CDR3 protein. Of 900,000 to 950,000 distinct CDR3 sequences listed, just under 30% are singletons. This sample also belongs to another study, concerning T cells of mothers and their children.

The sequencing input was blood. The sequence was collected from a middle-aged woman in good health.

CDR3 loop: CSLQRASYNEQYF. The CDR3 DNA sequence: TGCAGCCTTCAGCGGGCCTCCTACAATGAGCAGTACTTC. The rearrangement links TRBV29-1 to TRBJ2-1; D may be TRBD2 (6 bases). The J call may be incorrect, as the DNA end agrees better with TRBJ2-7. The CDR3 totals 13 residues. Germline V gene data show CDR1 as SQVTM and CDR2 as ANQGSEA.